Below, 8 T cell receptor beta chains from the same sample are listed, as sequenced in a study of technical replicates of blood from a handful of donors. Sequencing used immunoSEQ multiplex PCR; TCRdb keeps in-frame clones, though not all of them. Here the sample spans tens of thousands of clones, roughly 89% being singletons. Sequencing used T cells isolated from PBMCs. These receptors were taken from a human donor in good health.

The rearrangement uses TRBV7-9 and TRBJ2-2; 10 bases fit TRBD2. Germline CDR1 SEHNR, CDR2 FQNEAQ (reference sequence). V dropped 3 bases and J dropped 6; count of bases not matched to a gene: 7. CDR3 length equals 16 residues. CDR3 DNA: TGTGCCAGCAGCTTTACAGCGGGAGGGCAGGCCGGGGAGCTGTTTTTT. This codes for CASSFTAGGQAGELFF.

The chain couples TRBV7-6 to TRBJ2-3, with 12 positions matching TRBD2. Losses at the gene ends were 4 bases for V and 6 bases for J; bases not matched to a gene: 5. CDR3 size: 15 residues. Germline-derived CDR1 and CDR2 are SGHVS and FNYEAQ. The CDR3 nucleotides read TGTGCCAGCAGCTCGCTAGCGGGAGGGGCGGATACGCAGTATTTT. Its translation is CASSSLAGGADTQYF.

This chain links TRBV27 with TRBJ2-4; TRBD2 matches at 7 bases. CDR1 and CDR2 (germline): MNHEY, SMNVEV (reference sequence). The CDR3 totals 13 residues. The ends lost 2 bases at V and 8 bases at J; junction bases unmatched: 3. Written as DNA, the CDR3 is TGTGCCAGCAGTTTAGCGGCGGGAGACATTCAGTACTTC. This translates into CASSLAAGDIQYF.

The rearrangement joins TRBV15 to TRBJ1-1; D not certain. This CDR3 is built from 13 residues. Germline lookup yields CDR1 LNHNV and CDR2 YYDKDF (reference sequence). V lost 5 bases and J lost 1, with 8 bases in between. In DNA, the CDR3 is TGTGCCACCAGCCCCGCGGGGAACACTGAAGCTTTCTTT. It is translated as CATSPAGNTEAFF.

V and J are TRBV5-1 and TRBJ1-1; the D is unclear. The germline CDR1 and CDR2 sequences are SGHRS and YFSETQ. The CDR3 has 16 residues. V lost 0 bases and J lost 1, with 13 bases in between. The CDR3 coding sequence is TGCGCCAGCAGCTTGGAAATTGGGAGAAGGAACACTGAAGCTTTCTTT. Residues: CASSLEIGRRNTEAFF.

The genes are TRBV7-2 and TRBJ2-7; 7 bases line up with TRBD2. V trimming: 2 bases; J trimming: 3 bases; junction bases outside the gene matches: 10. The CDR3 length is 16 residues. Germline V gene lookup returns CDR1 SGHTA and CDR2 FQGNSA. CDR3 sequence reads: CASSLIGLAANYEQYF. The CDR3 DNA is TGTGCCAGCAGCTTAATAGGGCTAGCGGCCAACTACGAGCAGTACTTC.

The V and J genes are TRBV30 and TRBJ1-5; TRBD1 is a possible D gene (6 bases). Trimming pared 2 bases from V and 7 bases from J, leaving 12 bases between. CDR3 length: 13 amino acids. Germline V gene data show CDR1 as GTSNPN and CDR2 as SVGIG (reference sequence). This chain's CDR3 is CAWSTGPGQPQHF. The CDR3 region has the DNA TGTGCCTGGAGTACAGGGCCTGGGCAGCCCCAGCATTTT. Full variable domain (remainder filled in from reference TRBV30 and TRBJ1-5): SQTIHQWPATLVQPVGSPLSLECTVEGTSNPNLYWYRQAAGRGLQLLFYSVGIGQISSEVPQNLSASRPQDRQFILSSKKLLLSDSGFYLCAWSTGPGQPQHFGDGTRLSIL.

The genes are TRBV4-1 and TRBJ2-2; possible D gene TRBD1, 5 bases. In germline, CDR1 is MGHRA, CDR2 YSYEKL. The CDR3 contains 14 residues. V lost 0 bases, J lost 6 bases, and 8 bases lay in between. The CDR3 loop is CASSQDLGPGELFF. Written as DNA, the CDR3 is TGCGCCAGCAGCCAAGATTTGGGGCCCGGGGAGCTGTTTTTT.